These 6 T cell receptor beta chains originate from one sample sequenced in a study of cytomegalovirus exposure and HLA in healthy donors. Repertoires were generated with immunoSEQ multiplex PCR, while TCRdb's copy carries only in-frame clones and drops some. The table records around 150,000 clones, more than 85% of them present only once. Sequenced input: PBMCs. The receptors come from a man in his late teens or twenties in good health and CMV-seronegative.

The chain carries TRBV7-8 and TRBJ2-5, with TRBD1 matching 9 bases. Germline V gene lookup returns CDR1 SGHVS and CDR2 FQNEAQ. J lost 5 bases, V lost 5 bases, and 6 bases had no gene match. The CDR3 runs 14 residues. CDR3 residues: CASSGTGRGETQYF. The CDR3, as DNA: TGTGCCAGCAGCGGGACAGGGAGAGGGGAGACCCAGTACTTC.

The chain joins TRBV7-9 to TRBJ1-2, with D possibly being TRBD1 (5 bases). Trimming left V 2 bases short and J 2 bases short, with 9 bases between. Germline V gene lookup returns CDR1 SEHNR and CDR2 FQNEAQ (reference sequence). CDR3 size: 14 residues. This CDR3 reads CASSLWGGNYGYTF. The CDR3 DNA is TGTGCCAGCAGCTTATGGGGGGGAAACTATGGCTACACCTTC. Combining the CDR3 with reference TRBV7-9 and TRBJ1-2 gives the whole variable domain DTGVSQNPRHKITKRGQNVTFRCDPISEHNRLYWYRQTLGQGPEFLTYFQNEAQLEKSRLLSDRFSAERPKGSFSTLEIQRTEQGDSAMYLCASSLWGGNYGYTFGSGTRLTVV.

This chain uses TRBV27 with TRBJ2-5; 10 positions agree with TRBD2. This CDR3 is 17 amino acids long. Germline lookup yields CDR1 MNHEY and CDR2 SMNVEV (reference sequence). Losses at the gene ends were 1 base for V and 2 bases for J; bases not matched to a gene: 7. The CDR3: CASSLFASGGEQETQYF. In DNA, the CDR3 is TGTGCCAGCAGTTTATTCGCTAGCGGGGGAGAACAAGAGACCCAGTACTTC.

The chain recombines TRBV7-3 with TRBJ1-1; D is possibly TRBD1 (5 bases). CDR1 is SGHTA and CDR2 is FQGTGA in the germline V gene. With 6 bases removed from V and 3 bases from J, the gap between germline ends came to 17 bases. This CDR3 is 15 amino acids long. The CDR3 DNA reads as TGTGCCAGCAGACCCACGGGGGGAGATGACACTGAAGCTTTCTTT. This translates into CASRPTGGDDTEAFF.

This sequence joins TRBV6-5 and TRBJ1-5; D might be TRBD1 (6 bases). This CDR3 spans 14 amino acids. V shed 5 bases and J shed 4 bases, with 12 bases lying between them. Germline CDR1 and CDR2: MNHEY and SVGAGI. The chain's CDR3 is CASSEGGENQPQHF. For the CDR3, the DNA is TGTGCCAGCAGTGAAGGGGGAGAAAATCAGCCCCAGCATTTT.

CDR3 region: CASSIAYSTDTQYF. DNA for the CDR3: TGTGCCAGCAGTATAGCGTATAGCACAGATACGCAGTATTTT. The rearrangement joins TRBV2 to TRBJ2-3, with a weak D call TRBD2 (5 bases). V was pared by 5 bases and J by 0 bases, with 9 bases between. CDR3 length equals 14 residues. Germline loops: CDR1 SNHLY, CDR2 FYNNEI.